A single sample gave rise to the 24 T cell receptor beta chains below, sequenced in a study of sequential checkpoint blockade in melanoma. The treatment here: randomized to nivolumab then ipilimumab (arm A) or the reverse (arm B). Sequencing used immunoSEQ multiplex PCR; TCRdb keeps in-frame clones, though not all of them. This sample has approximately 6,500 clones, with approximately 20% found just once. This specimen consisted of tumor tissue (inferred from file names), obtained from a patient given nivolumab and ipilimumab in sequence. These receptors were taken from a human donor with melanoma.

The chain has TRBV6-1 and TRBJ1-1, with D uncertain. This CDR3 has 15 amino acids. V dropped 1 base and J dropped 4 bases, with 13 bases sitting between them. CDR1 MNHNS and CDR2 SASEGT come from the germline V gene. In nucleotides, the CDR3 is TGTGCCAGCAGTGAAGACCCCGGGTCTGGCACTGAAGCTTTCTTT. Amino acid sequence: CASSEDPGSGTEAFF.

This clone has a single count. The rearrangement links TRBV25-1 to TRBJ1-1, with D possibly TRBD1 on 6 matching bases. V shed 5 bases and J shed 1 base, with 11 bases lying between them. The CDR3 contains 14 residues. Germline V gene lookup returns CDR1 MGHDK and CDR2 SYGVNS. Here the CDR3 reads CASSYGGGNTEAFF. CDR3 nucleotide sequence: TGTGCCAGCAGTTATGGGGGCGGGAACACTGAAGCTTTCTTT.

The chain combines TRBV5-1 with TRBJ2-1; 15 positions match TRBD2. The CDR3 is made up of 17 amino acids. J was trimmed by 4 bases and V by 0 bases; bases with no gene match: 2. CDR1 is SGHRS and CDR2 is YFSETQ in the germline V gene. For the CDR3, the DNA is TGCGCCAGCAGCTTGGCCGGGACTAGCGGGGGGTACAATGAGCAGTTCTTC. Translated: CASSLAGTSGGYNEQFF.

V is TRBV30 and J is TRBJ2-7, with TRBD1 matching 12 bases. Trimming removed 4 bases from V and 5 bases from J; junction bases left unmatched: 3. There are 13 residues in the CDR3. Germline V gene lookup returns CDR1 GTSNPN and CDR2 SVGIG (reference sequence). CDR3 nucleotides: TGTGCCTGGACCGGGACAGGGGGCAACGAGCAGTACTTC. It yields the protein CAWTGTGGNEQYF.

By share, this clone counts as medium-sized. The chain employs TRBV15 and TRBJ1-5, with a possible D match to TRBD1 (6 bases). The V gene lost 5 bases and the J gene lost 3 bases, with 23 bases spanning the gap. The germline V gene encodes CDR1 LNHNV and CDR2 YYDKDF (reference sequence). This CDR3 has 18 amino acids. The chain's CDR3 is CATSSNPSGAGFNQPQHF. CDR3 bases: TGTGCCACCAGCTCCAACCCTTCGGGGGCCGGGTTCAATCAGCCCCAGCATTTT.

The CDR3 DNA is TGTGCCATCAACCTTGACTCGTTTTCCTACGAGCAGTACTTC. It translates to CAINLDSFSYEQYF. This chain links TRBV6-8 with TRBJ2-7, with D unclear. The CDR3 covers 14 residues. Deletions cut 10 bases from V and 1 base from J, with 17 bases between. Looked up from germline, CDR1 is MNHGY and CDR2 is SAAAGT.

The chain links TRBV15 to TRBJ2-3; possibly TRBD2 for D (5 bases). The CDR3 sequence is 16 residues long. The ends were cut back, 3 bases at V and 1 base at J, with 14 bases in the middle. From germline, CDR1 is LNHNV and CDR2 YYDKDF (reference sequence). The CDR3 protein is CATSRGRGSGTDTQYF. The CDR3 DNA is TGTGCCACCAGCAGGGGTCGGGGATCAGGCACAGATACGCAGTATTTT.

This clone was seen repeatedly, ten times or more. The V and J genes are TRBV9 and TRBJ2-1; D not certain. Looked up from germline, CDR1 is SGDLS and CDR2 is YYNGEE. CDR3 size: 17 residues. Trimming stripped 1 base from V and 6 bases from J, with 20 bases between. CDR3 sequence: CASSVYRQAEILNEQFF. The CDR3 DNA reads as TGTGCCAGCAGCGTATATAGGCAGGCGGAGATTCTCAATGAGCAGTTCTTC.

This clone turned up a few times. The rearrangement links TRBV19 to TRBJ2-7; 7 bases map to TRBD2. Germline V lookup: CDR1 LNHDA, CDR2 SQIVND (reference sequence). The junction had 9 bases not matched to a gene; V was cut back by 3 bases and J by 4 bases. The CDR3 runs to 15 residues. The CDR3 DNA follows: TGTGCCAGTAGTATTTTCGCGGGAGTAGAGTACGAGCAGTACTTC. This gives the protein CASSIFAGVEYEQYF. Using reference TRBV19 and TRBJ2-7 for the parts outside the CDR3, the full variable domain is DGGITQSPKYLFRKEGQNVTLSCEQNLNHDAMYWYRQDPGQGLRLIYYSQIVNDFQKGDIAEGYSVSREKKESFPLTVTSAQKNPTAFYLCASSIFAGVEYEQYFGPGTRLTVT.

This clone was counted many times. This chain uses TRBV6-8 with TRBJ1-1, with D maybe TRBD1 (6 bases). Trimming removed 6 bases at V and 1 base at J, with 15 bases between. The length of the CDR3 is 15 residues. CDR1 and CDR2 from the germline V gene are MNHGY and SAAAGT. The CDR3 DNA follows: TGTGCCAGCAGCCCCCCGGGGGCCGCGAACACTGAAGCTTTCTTT. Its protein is CASSPPGAANTEAFF.

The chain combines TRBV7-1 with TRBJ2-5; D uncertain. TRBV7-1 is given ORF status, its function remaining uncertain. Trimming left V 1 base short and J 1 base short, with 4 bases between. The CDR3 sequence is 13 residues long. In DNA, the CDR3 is TGTGCCAGCAGCTCAGGGGGCCAAGAGACCCAGTACTTC. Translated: CASSSGGQETQYF.

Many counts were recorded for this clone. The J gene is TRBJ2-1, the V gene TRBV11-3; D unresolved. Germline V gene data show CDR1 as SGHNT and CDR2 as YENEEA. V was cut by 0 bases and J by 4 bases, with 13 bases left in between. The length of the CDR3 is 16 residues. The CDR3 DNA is TGTGCCAGCAGCTTAGACCTGGGTTTCGGTTACAATGAGCAGTTCTTC. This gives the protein CASSLDLGFGYNEQFF.

The CDR3 DNA is TGTGCCAGTAGTATTCACAGGGGGTCAGAGACCCAGTACTTC. It is translated as CASSIHRGSETQYF. This chain connects TRBV19 to TRBJ2-5; 8 bases line up with TRBD1. This CDR3 region has 14 residues. Germline V CDR1 and CDR2: LNHDA, SQIVND (reference sequence). Trimming removed 3 bases from V and 4 bases from J; junction bases left unmatched: 4.

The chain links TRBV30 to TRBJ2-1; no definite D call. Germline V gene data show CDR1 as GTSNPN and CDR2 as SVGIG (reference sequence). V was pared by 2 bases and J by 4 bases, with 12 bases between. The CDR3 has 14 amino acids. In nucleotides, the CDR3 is TGTGCCTGGAGTCCCGGGCGAGATTACAATGAGCAGTTCTTC. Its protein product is CAWSPGRDYNEQFF.

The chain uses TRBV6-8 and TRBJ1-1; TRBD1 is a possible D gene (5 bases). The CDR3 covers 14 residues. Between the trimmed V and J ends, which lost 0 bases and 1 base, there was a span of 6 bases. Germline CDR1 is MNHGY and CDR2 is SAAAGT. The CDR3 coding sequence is TGTGCCAGCAGTTACTCGGGGGGGAACACTGAAGCTTTCTTT. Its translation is CASSYSGGNTEAFF.

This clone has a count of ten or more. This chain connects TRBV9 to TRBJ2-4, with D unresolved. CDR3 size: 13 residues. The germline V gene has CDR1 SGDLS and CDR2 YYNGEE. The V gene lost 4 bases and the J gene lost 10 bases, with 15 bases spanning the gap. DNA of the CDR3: TGTGCCAGCAGCCCTCAGGTCCTCACGATTCAGTACTTC. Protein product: CASSPQVLTIQYF.

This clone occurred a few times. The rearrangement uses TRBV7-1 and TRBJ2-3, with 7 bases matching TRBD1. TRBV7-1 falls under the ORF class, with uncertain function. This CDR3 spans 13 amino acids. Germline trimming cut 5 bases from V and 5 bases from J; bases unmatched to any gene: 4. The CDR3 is CASSPSGGDTQYF. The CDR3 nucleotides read TGTGCCAGCAGCCCGTCAGGGGGAGATACGCAGTATTTT.

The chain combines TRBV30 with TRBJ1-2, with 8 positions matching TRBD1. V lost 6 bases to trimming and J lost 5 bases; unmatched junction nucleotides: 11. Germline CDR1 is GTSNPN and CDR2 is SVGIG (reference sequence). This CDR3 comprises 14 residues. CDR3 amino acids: CACRTGGAWYGYTF. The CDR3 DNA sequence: TGTGCCTGTCGTACAGGGGGGGCGTGGTATGGCTACACCTTC.

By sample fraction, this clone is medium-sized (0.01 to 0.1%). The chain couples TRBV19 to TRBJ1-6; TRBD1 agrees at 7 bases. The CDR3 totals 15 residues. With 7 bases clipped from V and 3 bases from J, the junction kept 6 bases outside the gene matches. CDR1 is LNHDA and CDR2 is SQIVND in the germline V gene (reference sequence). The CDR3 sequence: CASTGGSVYNSPLHF. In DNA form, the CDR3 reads TGTGCCAGTACAGGGGGTAGCGTCTATAATTCACCCCTCCACTTT.

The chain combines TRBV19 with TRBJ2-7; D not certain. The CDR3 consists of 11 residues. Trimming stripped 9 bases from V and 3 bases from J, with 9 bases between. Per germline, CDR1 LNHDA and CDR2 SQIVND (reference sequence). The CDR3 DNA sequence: TGTGCCAGCTCGTCATTCTACGAGCAGTACTTC. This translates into CASSSFYEQYF.

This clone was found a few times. CDR3 DNA: TGTGCCTGGAGTACCCGAACAGAAATCACTGAAGCTTTCTTT. It specifies CAWSTRTEITEAFF. The chain carries TRBV30 and TRBJ1-1, with D hard to call. This CDR3 contains 14 residues. Trimming stripped 2 bases from V and 4 bases from J, with 14 bases between. Germline CDR1 is GTSNPN and CDR2 is SVGIG (reference sequence).

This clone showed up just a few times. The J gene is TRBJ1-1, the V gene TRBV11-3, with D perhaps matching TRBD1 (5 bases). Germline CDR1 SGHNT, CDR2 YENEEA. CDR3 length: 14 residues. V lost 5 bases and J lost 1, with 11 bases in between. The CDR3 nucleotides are TGTGCCAGCAGCCCCGATAGGGGGAACACTGAAGCTTTCTTT. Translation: CASSPDRGNTEAFF. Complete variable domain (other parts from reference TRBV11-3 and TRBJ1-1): EAGVVQSPRYKIIEKKQPVAFWCNPISGHNTLYWYLQNLGQGPELLIRYENEEAVDDSQLPKDRFSAERLKGVDSTLKIQPAELGDSAVYLCASSPDRGNTEAFFGQGTRLTVV.

Here the CDR3 DNA reads TGTGCCAGTAGTCCCCGTCTCCCTGAGATCTACGAGCAGTACTTC. This gives the protein CASSPRLPEIYEQYF. This sequence joins TRBV19 and TRBJ2-7, with no clear D. This CDR3 is built from 15 residues. Germline CDR1 reads LNHDA; CDR2 reads SQIVND (reference sequence). Trimming took 5 bases from V and 3 from J, leaving 17 bases between them.

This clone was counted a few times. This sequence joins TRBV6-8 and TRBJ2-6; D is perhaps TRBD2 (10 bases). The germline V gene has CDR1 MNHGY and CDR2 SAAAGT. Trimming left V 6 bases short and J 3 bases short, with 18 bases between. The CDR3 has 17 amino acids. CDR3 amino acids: CASRELAGQGGANVLTF. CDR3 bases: TGTGCCAGCAGAGAACTAGCGGGACAGGGTGGGGCCAACGTCCTGACTTTC.